These 24 T cell receptor beta chains share one sample of origin, sequenced in a study of T cells after somatic rescue of genetic block. Using immunoSEQ multiplex PCR, the repertoire was profiled, and TCRdb retains in-frame clones only, with some absent. The table includes approximately 78,000 clones, roughly 91% detected once. The sample taken for sequencing was peripheral blood mononuclear cells (PBMCs). These receptors were obtained from a man between 25 and 39 years old.

This clone came up once. This CDR3 is CASSFRGGQGGGYTF. CDR3 coding DNA: TGTGCCAGCAGTTTCAGAGGGGGACAGGGCGGTGGCTACACCTTC. This chain links TRBV27 with TRBJ1-2; 9 nucleotides match TRBD1. CDR3 size: 15 residues. Losses at the gene ends were 3 bases for V and 7 bases for J; bases not matched to a gene: 9. Germline CDR1 is MNHEY and CDR2 is SMNVEV (reference sequence).

J is TRBJ2-1 and V is TRBV19, with D possibly matching TRBD1 (5 bases). The CDR3 spans 15 residues. Germline V gene data show CDR1 as LNHDA and CDR2 as SQIVND (reference sequence). Deletions cut 3 bases from V and 0 bases from J, with 9 bases between. The CDR3 here is CASSIWGSSYNEQFF. The CDR3 nucleotides read TGTGCCAGTAGTATTTGGGGCAGCTCCTACAATGAGCAGTTCTTC. Looking up the rest from reference TRBV19 and TRBJ2-1 gives the full variable domain: DGGITQSPKYLFRKEGQNVTLSCEQNLNHDAMYWYRQDPGQGLRLIYYSQIVNDFQKGDIAEGYSVSREKKESFPLTVTSAQKNPTAFYLCASSIWGSSYNEQFFGPGTRLTVL.

This clone is categorized as medium-sized. The rearrangement links TRBV6-1 to TRBJ1-4, with 7 bases fitting TRBD1. Germline values: CDR1 MNHNS, CDR2 SASEGT. Trimming took 3 bases from V and 4 from J; bases not matched to a gene: 8. There are 16 residues in the CDR3. CDR3 nucleotides: TGTGCCAGCAGTGATGAAGTAGGGGGCGGTAATGAAAAACTGTTTTTT. This codes for CASSDEVGGGNEKLFF.

In this sample, this clone turned up once. The J gene is TRBJ1-5, the V gene TRBV6-1, with 9 bases fitting TRBD1. V trimming: 1 base; J trimming: 4 bases; junction bases outside the gene matches: 5. The germline V gene has CDR1 MNHNS and CDR2 SASEGT. This CDR3 has 16 residues. CDR3 sequence (DNA): TGTGCCAGCAGTGAAGAGGGGACAGGGCCAAATCAGCCCCAGCATTTT. It specifies CASSEEGTGPNQPQHF.

DNA of the CDR3: TGCGCCAGCAGCTTGGGGCTAGCGGGGGGCCCTAGCACAGATACGCAGTATTTT. This encodes CASSLGLAGGPSTDTQYF. The genes are TRBV5-1 and TRBJ2-3; 11 nucleotides match TRBD2. Trimming cost V 0 bases and J 0 bases; bases outside gene matches: 6. Germline V CDR1 and CDR2: SGHRS, YFSETQ. The CDR3 loop spans 18 amino acids.

The rearrangement uses TRBV27 and TRBJ2-7, with D possibly TRBD1 on 6 matching bases. CDR1 and CDR2 from the germline V gene are MNHEY and SMNVEV (reference sequence). The CDR3 contains 13 residues. V dropped 6 bases and J dropped 2 bases, with 11 bases sitting between them. CDR3 nucleotide sequence: TGTGCCAGCAGCCGGGGACACCCCTACGAGCAGTACTTC. Its protein is CASSRGHPYEQYF.

This rearrangement joins TRBV9 to TRBJ1-2, with 11 bases matching TRBD1. The V gene end was trimmed by 2 bases and the J gene end by 4 bases; junction bases not matched to a gene: 10. Germline V gene lookup returns CDR1 SGDLS and CDR2 YYNGEE. This CDR3 is built from 17 residues. In DNA, the CDR3 is TGTGCCAGCAGCGTCGGGACAGGGGGACCGACACTCTATGGCTACACCTTC. The encoded protein is CASSVGTGGPTLYGYTF.

The chain couples TRBV7-9 to TRBJ2-4, with a possible D match to TRBD1 (7 bases). Germline V CDR1 and CDR2: SEHNR, FQNEAQ (reference sequence). The CDR3 is 17 residues long. V shed 5 bases and J shed 8 bases, with 25 bases lying between them. The CDR3 is CASSTGVNTGERYIQYF. CDR3 nucleotide sequence: TGTGCCAGCAGCACAGGGGTAAATACGGGAGAGCGATACATTCAGTACTTC.

The V and J genes are TRBV21-1 and TRBJ2-3; the table's D call of TRBD2 was not tested on the DNA. TRBV21-1 is a pseudogene locus. The CDR3 consists of 19 residues. CDR3 loop: CATQAPGTPRKRGSDTQYF. CDR3 sequence (DNA): TGTGCCACCCAAGCCCCCGGGACACCCCGTAAGCGGGGTTCAGATACGCAGTATTTT.

This chain links TRBV2 with TRBJ2-5, with D possibly matching TRBD2 (5 bases). Near its end, the DNA agrees better with TRBJ2-7, so the J call may be wrong. In germline, CDR1 is SNHLY, CDR2 FYNNEI. This CDR3 comprises 15 residues. CDR3 in DNA: TGTGCCAGCAGTGAATGGGGAACTAGCTCCTACGAGCAGTACTTC. Protein product: CASSEWGTSSYEQYF.

V usage is TRBV4-1 and J usage is TRBJ2-5; TRBD2 is a possible D gene (6 bases). The CDR3 is made up of 17 amino acids. Germline loops: CDR1 MGHRA, CDR2 YSYEKL. Trimming took off 4 bases at V and 3 bases at J, with 21 bases between the two ends. The CDR3 loop is CASSLREQAGKKETQYF. CDR3 in DNA: TGCGCCAGCAGCCTACGGGAGCAGGCGGGGAAAAAAGAGACCCAGTACTTC.

The chain has TRBV6-1 and TRBJ2-7; D unclear. Trimming cost V 2 bases and J 0 bases, with 14 bases left between them. This CDR3 has 16 residues. CDR1 is MNHNS and CDR2 is SASEGT in the germline V gene. CDR3 bases: TGTGCCAGCAGTGAAAAGGGCAGTCCTCGCTCCTACGAGCAGTACTTC. Protein sequence: CASSEKGSPRSYEQYF.

The rearrangement uses TRBV11-2 and TRBJ2-3; TRBD2 is a possible D gene (6 bases). Germline-derived CDR1 and CDR2 are SGHAT and FQNNGV. The CDR3 covers 16 residues. The germline V and J ends were trimmed by 1 base and 1 base, with 12 bases remaining between them. The CDR3 region has the DNA TGTGCCAGCAGCTTAGCCGGGGGTATCGGCACAGATACGCAGTATTTT. Translation: CASSLAGGIGTDTQYF.

V gene TRBV18 combines with J gene TRBJ2-2; D remains unclear. The CDR3 is 15 residues long. The V gene's germline CDR1 is KGHSH and CDR2 LQKENI. The V gene lost 2 bases and the J gene lost 0 bases, with 7 bases spanning the gap. The CDR3 spells CASSPTSANTGELFF. CDR3 sequence (DNA): TGTGCCAGCTCACCAACGTCAGCGAACACCGGGGAGCTGTTTTTT.

The V and J genes are TRBV5-1 and TRBJ1-2, with TRBD1 matching 9 bases. J was trimmed by 6 bases and V by 4 bases; bases with no gene match: 7. The CDR3 runs 14 residues. The V gene's germline CDR1 is SGHRS and CDR2 YFSETQ. CDR3 region: CASSRQGGGDGYTF. The CDR3 nucleotides read TGCGCCAGCAGCCGACAGGGGGGAGGCGATGGCTACACCTTC.

This rearrangement joins TRBV4-2 to TRBJ2-1, with D unclear. The CDR3 has 16 residues. V lost 2 bases, J lost 6 bases, and 17 bases lay in between. Looked up from germline, CDR1 is LGHNA and CDR2 is YNFKEQ. CDR3 DNA: TGTGCCAGCAGCCAACTAAAGCAACGGGCCTTCAATGAGCAGTTCTTC. It codes for CASSQLKQRAFNEQFF.

The chain combines TRBV28 with TRBJ1-3, with a tentative D call TRBD1 (6 bases). The CDR3 runs 13 residues. V was shortened by 6 bases and J by 4 bases, with 10 bases between the two germline ends. Per germline, CDR1 MDHEN and CDR2 SYDVKM. CDR3 amino acids: CASRGGGGNTIYF. The CDR3 nucleotides are TGTGCCAGCAGGGGAGGGGGGGGAAACACCATATATTTT.

V and J are TRBV2 and TRBJ2-5; 8 bases align to TRBD1. Per the germline V gene, CDR1 is SNHLY and CDR2 is FYNNEI. The CDR3 is made up of 15 amino acids. V dropped 2 bases and J dropped 5; count of bases not matched to a gene: 7. CDR3 bases: TGTGCCAGCAGTGAATGGGGAACAGGGGGGGAGACCCAGTACTTC. Protein product: CASSEWGTGGETQYF.

The rearrangement uses TRBV6-5 and TRBJ1-4; 8 bases map to TRBD1. Trimming took 9 bases from V and 10 from J; bases not matched to a gene: 7. CDR3 length: 12 amino acids. From germline, CDR1 is MNHEY and CDR2 SVGAGI. In nucleotides, the CDR3 is TGTGCCAGTTCTATACAGGGGGGAAAACTGTTTTTT. The encoded protein is CASSIQGGKLFF.

The chain is built from TRBV18 and TRBJ1-1, with a tentative D call TRBD1 (6 bases). The CDR3 extends over 13 amino acids. The germline gives CDR1 KGHSH, CDR2 LQKENI. Trimming left V 6 bases short and J 3 bases short, with 11 bases between. The CDR3 coding sequence is TGTGCCAGCTCCCCGAGGGGGGACACTGAAGCTTTCTTT. Its translation is CASSPRGDTEAFF.

V usage is TRBV23-1 and J usage is TRBJ1-5; D unclear. TRBV23-1 falls under the ORF class, with uncertain function. With 0 bases removed from V and 3 bases from J, the gap between germline ends came to 9 bases. The CDR3 extends over 15 amino acids. The chain's CDR3 is CASSQSVSDNQPQHF. CDR3 in DNA: TGCGCCAGCAGTCAATCGGTCAGCGACAATCAGCCCCAGCATTTT.

The gene calls are TRBV5-8 and TRBJ2-5; D possibly corresponds to TRBD2 (5 bases). V shed 0 bases and J shed 5 bases, with 20 bases lying between them. Per germline, CDR1 SGHTS and CDR2 YDEGEE. CDR3 length: 17 residues. Written as DNA, the CDR3 is TGTGCCAGCAGCTTGGGACTAACGAATGAAGGATATGAGACCCAGTACTTC. Residues: CASSLGLTNEGYETQYF.

This clone was seen just once. This chain connects TRBV6-1 to TRBJ1-4, with D possibly being TRBD1 (6 bases). V lost 4 bases and J 8 bases, leaving 11 bases between the germline ends. Germline V gene lookup returns CDR1 MNHNS and CDR2 SASEGT. CDR3 length equals 13 residues. The CDR3 loop is CASSVPGVEKLFF. The CDR3, as DNA: TGTGCCAGCAGTGTCCCAGGGGTCGAAAAACTGTTTTTT.

The chain is built from TRBV7-2 and TRBJ1-2, with 9 bases fitting TRBD1. The CDR3 spans 15 residues. In germline, CDR1 is SGHTA, CDR2 FQGNSA. Germline trimming cut 5 bases from V and 4 bases from J; bases unmatched to any gene: 8. The CDR3 region has the DNA TGTGCCAGCAGCACACGACAGGGGGAGGTCTATGGCTACACCTTC. Residues: CASSTRQGEVYGYTF.